These 12 T cell receptor beta chains were sequenced from one sample in a study of cytotoxic CD8 clonotypes in ibrutinib-treated CLL listed by TCRdb under 2021. Reading the label with the study, this specimen's time point is: about 11 months on ibrutinib. Libraries came from the immunoSEQ multiplex PCR assay. TCRdb limited this immuneACCESS table to in-frame rearrangements with V and J called. A share of clones is missing; checked studies link under half to unresolved V genes, and the rest is unexplained. The sample profile shows tens of thousands of clones; roughly 71% of them were found once. The top ten clonotypes cover 43% of the sample. Material: PBMCs, obtained after 12 months of ibrutinib treatment. The receptors shown here come from a human donor with chronic lymphocytic leukemia.

The genes are TRBV5-5 and TRBJ2-7; TRBD1 is a possible D gene (5 bases). Per the germline V gene, CDR1 is SGHKS and CDR2 is YYEKEE (reference sequence). V was clipped by 4 bases and J by 4 bases, with 9 bases between them. CDR3 length: 12 amino acids. The CDR3 DNA reads as TGTGCCAGCAGCCTGACAGATTACGAGCAGTACTTC. It translates to CASSLTDYEQYF. Combining the CDR3 with reference TRBV5-5 and TRBJ2-7 gives the whole variable domain DAGVTQSPTHLIKTRGQQVTLRCSPISGHKSVSWYQQVLGQGPQFIFQYYEKEERGRGNFPDRFSARQFPNYSSELNVNALLLGDSALYLCASSLTDYEQYFGPGTRLTVT.

The genes are TRBV18 and TRBJ2-1; 7 bases fit TRBD2. Germline assignment: CDR1 KGHSH and CDR2 LQKENI. The CDR3 has 15 amino acids. V was pared by 3 bases and J by 0 bases, with 2 bases of the junction left unmatched. CDR3 bases: TGTGCCAGCTCACCGAGGACTAGCTCCTACAATGAGCAGTTCTTC. Translated, it gives CASSPRTSSYNEQFF.

The CDR3 protein is CASSRGGPTEAFF. DNA of the CDR3: TGTGCCAGCAGCCGGGGAGGGCCCACTGAAGCTTTCTTT. The chain couples TRBV6-5 to TRBJ1-1, with unresolved D. The ends were cut back, 6 bases at V and 4 bases at J, with 12 bases in the middle. The CDR3 is 13 amino acids. In germline, CDR1 is MNHEY, CDR2 SVGAGI.

CDR3 DNA: TGTGCCAGCAGCTTACTAGCGGAGAACACCGGGGAGCTGTTTTTT. Translated: CASSLLAENTGELFF. The chain is built from TRBV7-2 and TRBJ2-2; 7 nucleotides align to TRBD2. Germline-derived CDR1 and CDR2 are SGHTA and FQGNSA. CDR3 size: 15 residues. Trimming removed 2 bases from V and 1 base from J; junction bases left unmatched: 1.

The V call is TRBV5-4, the J call TRBJ2-3; TRBD2 agrees at 7 bases. Per germline, CDR1 SGHNT and CDR2 YYREEE (reference sequence). Trimming took 3 bases from V and 5 from J; bases not matched to a gene: 6. The CDR3 is 14 residues long. The CDR3 DNA reads as TGTGCCAGCAGCTCTCGAGTAGCGGGAGATACGCAGTATTTT. It codes for CASSSRVAGDTQYF. Combining the CDR3 with reference TRBV5-4 and TRBJ2-3 gives the whole variable domain ETGVTQSPTHLIKTRGQQVTLRCSSQSGHNTVSWYQQALGQGPQFIFQYYREEENGRGNFPPRFSGLQFPNYSSELNVNALELDDSALYLCASSSRVAGDTQYFGPGTRLTVL.

This chain links TRBV28 with TRBJ2-5; D is perhaps TRBD2 (5 bases). Trimming took off 10 bases at V and 2 bases at J, with 20 bases between the two ends. CDR1 is MDHEN, CDR2 SYDVKM, per germline. The CDR3 has 15 amino acids. The CDR3 DNA reads TGTGCCACCACTAATCCGGGGTCTAGGCAAGAGACCCAGTACTTC. This codes for CATTNPGSRQETQYF.

The chain carries TRBV4-1 and TRBJ2-1, with D possibly being TRBD2 (5 bases). CDR1 is MGHRA and CDR2 is YSYEKL in the germline V gene. The CDR3 loop spans 20 amino acids. The chain's CDR3 is CAPAAKTAVGGSEAPNEQFF. In DNA, the CDR3 is TGCGCGCCAGCAGCCAAAACGGCGGTGGGTGGTAGCGAGGCCCCCAATGAGCAGTTCTTC.

V and J are TRBV5-4 and TRBJ1-3, with TRBD1 matching over 8 bases. Trimming at V came to 3 bases and at J to 2 bases, leaving 4 bases not matched to a gene. The germline CDR1 and CDR2 sequences are SGHNT and YYREEE (reference sequence). The CDR3 is 15 amino acids. The DNA of the CDR3 is TGTGCCAGCAGCTCCGAACAGGGGGCTGGAAACACCATATATTTT. Encoded protein: CASSSEQGAGNTIYF.

This clone appeared once. The V call is TRBV30, the J call TRBJ2-1, with a tentative D call TRBD1 (6 bases). The CDR3 covers 11 residues. Looked up from germline, CDR1 is GTSNPN and CDR2 is SVGIG (reference sequence). V dropped 1 base and J dropped 8 bases, with 6 bases sitting between them. The CDR3 DNA reads TGTGCCTGGAGTGGGGGGCATGAGCAGTTCTTC. Protein sequence: CAWSGGHEQFF.

The gene calls are TRBV5-4 and TRBJ1-2, with D maybe TRBD1 (6 bases). The CDR3 covers 14 residues. V was cut by 4 bases and J by 4 bases, with 14 bases left in between. Germline CDR1 is SGHNT and CDR2 is YYREEE (reference sequence). CDR3 protein: CASSGLDRSYGYTF. The DNA for the CDR3 is TGTGCCAGCAGCGGTTTGGACAGAAGCTATGGCTACACCTTC.

The chain links TRBV5-1 to TRBJ1-1; 7 bases line up with TRBD1. The CDR3 loop spans 15 amino acids. V was clipped by 0 bases and J by 1 base; unmatched bases: 3. In germline, CDR1 is SGHRS, CDR2 YFSETQ. DNA for the CDR3: TGCGCCAGCAGCTTGGGGGACAGTCGGAACACTGAAGCTTTCTTT. This translates into CASSLGDSRNTEAFF.

V and J are TRBV10-3 and TRBJ2-7, with TRBD2 matching 9 bases. CDR1 ENHRY and CDR2 SYGVKD come from the germline V gene. The junction had 13 bases not matched to a gene; V was cut back by 5 bases and J by 5 bases. The CDR3 totals 16 residues. The CDR3 spells CAISPSTGGRVNEQYF. In DNA, the CDR3 is TGTGCCATCAGTCCTTCGACTGGCGGGAGGGTCAACGAGCAGTACTTC.